This T cell receptor (beta chain) emerged from a study of cytomegalovirus exposure and HLA in healthy donors. V lost 6 bases and J lost 5; bases outside the gene matches: 6. CDR1 MNHEY and CDR2 SVGAGI come from the germline V gene. The CDR3 consists of 14 residues. As regards this clone: Its antigen remains unknown.

PCR primers comprised 60 Vbeta and 13 Jbeta primers. Sequenced by immunoSEQ multiplex PCR; TCRdb stores in-frame clones only, minus some. The repertoire has 150,000 to 200,000 clones, about four fifths of them found once; the top ten carry almost 7%. General study points: Apart from CMV serostatus, no immune exposure information was available. Among donors in an Asian-associated ancestry cluster, a later analysis reportedly found fewer N-insertions than the roughly 700-donor mean.

J is TRBJ2-2 and V is TRBV6-5; 7 nucleotides align to TRBD1. The clonotype was recovered from a man aged 30-40 years in good health and CMV-seropositive. Sequenced: PBMCs. CDR3 protein: CASSRTGRTGELFF. In DNA, the CDR3 is TGTGCCAGCAGCAGGACAGGAAGGACCGGGGAGCTGTTTTTT.